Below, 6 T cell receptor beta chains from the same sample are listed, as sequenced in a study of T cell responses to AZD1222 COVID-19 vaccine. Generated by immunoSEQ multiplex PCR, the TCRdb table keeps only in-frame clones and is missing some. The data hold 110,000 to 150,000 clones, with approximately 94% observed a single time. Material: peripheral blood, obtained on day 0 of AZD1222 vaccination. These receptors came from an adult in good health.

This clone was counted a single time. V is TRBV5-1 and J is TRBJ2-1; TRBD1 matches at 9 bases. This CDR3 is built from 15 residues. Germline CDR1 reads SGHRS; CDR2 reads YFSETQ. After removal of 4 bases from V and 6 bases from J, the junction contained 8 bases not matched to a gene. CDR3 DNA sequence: TGCGCCAGCAGCCTGGGACAGGGACCCCGCAATGAGCAGTTCTTC. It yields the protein CASSLGQGPRNEQFF.

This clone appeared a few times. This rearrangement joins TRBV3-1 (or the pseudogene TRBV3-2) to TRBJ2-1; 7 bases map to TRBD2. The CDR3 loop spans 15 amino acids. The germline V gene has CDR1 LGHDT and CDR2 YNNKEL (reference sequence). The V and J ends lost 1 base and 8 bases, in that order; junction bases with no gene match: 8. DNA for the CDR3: TGTGCCAGCAGCCAAGGCGCGCGGGGGTGGGATGAGCAGTTCTTC. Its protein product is CASSQGARGWDEQFF.

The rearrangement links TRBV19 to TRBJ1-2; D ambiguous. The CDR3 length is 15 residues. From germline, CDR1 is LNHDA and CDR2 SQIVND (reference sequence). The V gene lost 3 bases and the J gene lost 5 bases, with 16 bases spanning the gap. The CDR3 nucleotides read TGTGCCAGTAGTATTGGTCCGACCAGCGTATATGGCTACACCTTC. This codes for CASSIGPTSVYGYTF.

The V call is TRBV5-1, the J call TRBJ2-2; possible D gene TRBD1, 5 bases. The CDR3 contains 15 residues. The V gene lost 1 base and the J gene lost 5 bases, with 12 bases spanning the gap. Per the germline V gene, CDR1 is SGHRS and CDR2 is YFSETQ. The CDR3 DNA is TGCGCCAGCAGCTTGTCTCAGGGTAGAACCGGGGAGCTGTTTTTT. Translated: CASSLSQGRTGELFF.

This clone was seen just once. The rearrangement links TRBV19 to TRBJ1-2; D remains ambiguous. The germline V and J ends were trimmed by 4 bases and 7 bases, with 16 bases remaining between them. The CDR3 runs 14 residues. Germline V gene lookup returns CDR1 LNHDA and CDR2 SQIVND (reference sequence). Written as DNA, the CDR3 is TGTGCCAGTAGTAGCAGGTTGTATGGTGGTGGCTACACCTTC. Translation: CASSSRLYGGGYTF.

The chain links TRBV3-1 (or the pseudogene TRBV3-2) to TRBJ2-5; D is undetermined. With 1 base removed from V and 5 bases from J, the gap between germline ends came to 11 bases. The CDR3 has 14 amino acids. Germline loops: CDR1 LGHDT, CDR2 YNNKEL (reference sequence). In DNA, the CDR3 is TGTGCCAGCAGCCAAGTAAACGCCAGGGAGACCCAGTACTTC. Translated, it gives CASSQVNARETQYF.